This T cell receptor beta chain was sequenced during a study of control samples from healthy donors and cancer patients (dated by TCRdb to 2019 to 2021). With respect to this clone: Its antigen remains unidentified. Base qualities are not recorded, but no much larger clone differs from it by a single base.

Library preparation was by the immunoSEQ multiplex PCR assay. TCRdb limited this immuneACCESS table to in-frame rearrangements with V and J called. A share of clones is missing; checked studies link under half to unresolved V genes, and the rest is unexplained. Across this sample there are under 450,000 clones, with more than 80% seen only once. 6% to 7% of the sample belongs to the ten largest clones. Sequencing input: PBMCs. This TCR derives from a man between 40 and 49 years old with head and neck cancer.

CDR3 sequence: CASSLVQAGGHEQFF. The DNA is TGTGCCAGCAGCTTAGTGCAGGCAGGGGGCCATGAGCAGTTCTTC. This sequence uses TRBV7-9 and TRBJ2-1; the junction holds 8 bases that match TRBD1. V loses 1 base at its end and J loses 8 bases; junction bases beyond the gene matches: 7. The CDR3, cysteine through phenylalanine, is 15 amino acids long. Only the CDR3 part of the read is kept: 45 bases, read in frame from the first base. Looking up the germline V gene (reference sequence) yields CDR1 SEHNR and CDR2 FQNEAQ.